This T cell receptor (beta chain) was recovered during a study of beta chain features in type 1 diabetes. Looking at the study overall: Patients did not differ from healthy donors in age, gender or cell yield. Study-level points and caveats: Shorter templates might be favored by PCR, and equally so in patients and in controls. In every one of the four CD4+ subsets, TCRB CDR3s were moderately but significantly shorter in Type 1 diabetes patients. Patients showed naive, central memory and Treg TCRB repertoires that appeared more similar than those of healthy donors. VDJ junctions sequenced from type 1 diabetes patients showed fewer insertions and more deletions.

This clone was detected only a few times. Its antigen remains unknown. Since all of the isolated RNA was reverse transcribed, expressed TCRB transcripts were what got sequenced. Profiling relied on immunoSEQ multiplex PCR, and the TCRdb table lists in-frame clones only, not all of them. The sample contains some 290,000 clones, about 23% of which appear only once. The CDR3 runs 15 residues. Germline V gene data show CDR1 as SGHTA and CDR2 as FQGTGA. With 5 bases removed from V and 0 bases from J, the gap between germline ends came to 11 bases. Sequencing was carried out using naive CD4+ T cells from blood. This chain uses TRBV7-3 with TRBJ2-1; tentative D call: TRBD2 (6 bases). This clonotype originated in a woman aged 25 to 39 with type 1 diabetes. CDR3 nucleotides: TGTGCCAGCAGCCGCTTAGCGGACTCCTACAATGAGCAGTTCTTC. This codes for CASSRLADSYNEQFF.